This T cell receptor beta chain was sequenced for a study of T cells in Graves' hyperthyroidism and ophthalmopathy. Study in general: Once the initial diagnosis was made, peripheral blood was obtained before any treatment.

It was RNA transcripts that yielded the amplified TCR beta CDR3 regions. The HTBI primer set drove a first-round RT-PCR of the TCR CDR3. TCRdb itself ran the multiplex PCR reads through MiXCR, one entry per CDR3 protein. Here the sample spans 400,000 or so distinct CDR3 sequences, 13% to 15% being singletons. Overall study findings and caveats: Model predictions of ophthalmopathy came a median about six months before onset. Most thyroid clonotypes with frequency above 0.001 were detected in blood.

This clonotype was counted ten times or more. Its target is not known. CDR1 is SGHNT, CDR2 YYREEE, per germline (reference sequence). The CDR3 length is 14 residues. With V trimmed by 4 bases and J by 2 bases, 2 bases remained unmatched. Approximately 9.3 ml of fresh peripheral blood supplied the PBMCs. The chain recombines TRBV5-4 with TRBJ2-7, with TRBD2 matching 11 bases. Material: blood. The TCR comes from a woman aged 60-75 years with Graves' ophthalmopathy. CDR3: CASSVGLAAYEQYF. The CDR3 DNA reads TGTGCCAGCAGCGTGGGACTAGCGGCCTACGAGCAGTACTTC.